This T cell receptor beta chain was captured in a study of T cells in Graves' hyperthyroidism and ophthalmopathy. Remarks on this clonotype: It may be a read error: a sequence one base away is much more abundant. Since the CDR3 does not end with the conserved phenylalanine or tryptophan, this likely comes from a read error.

The length of the CDR3 is 15 residues. Losses at the gene ends were 1 base for V and 3 bases for J; bases not matched to a gene: 4. Germline CDR1 is MNHNS and CDR2 is SASEGT. Amplification of TCR beta CDR3 regions used RNA as the template. HTBI primers were used for first-round RT-PCR of the TCR CDR3. MiXCR, applied by TCRdb to the multiplex PCR reads, yields one record per CDR3 protein. Of 380,000 or so distinct CDR3 sequences listed, 19% were seen once; the top ten hold 3.7%. Orbital computed tomography, thyroid ultrasound, serum thyroxine and TRAb, and clinical symptoms together informed the diagnoses.

The sample comprised blood. The source is a woman under 30 with Graves' hyperthyroidism. J is TRBJ2-3 and V is TRBV6-1; 7 positions agree with TRBD1. The CDR3 reads CASSEGTGATDTQYL. DNA of the CDR3: TGTGCCAGCAGTGAAGGGACAGGAGCAACAGATACGCAGTATTTG.